These 32 T cell receptor beta chains were all obtained from the same sample, sequenced in a study of blood T cell repertoires in COVID-19. Produced via immunoSEQ multiplex PCR; TCRdb's table is partial and in-frame only. The data hold over 150,000 clones, with 94% observed a single time. The sequencing sample was made of peripheral blood. The receptor set was obtained from a man aged 30 to 45 with COVID-19, enrolled during active disease.

The CDR3 DNA reads as TGTGCCAGCAGTAGAACCCCGGGACTAGCGGGGGGCTCCCTATACAATGAGCAGTTCTTC. It yields the protein CASSRTPGLAGGSLYNEQFF. The chain is built from TRBV6-2 or TRBV6-3 and TRBJ2-1; TRBD2 matches 15 bases. The CDR3 sequence is 20 residues long. V lost 5 bases to trimming and J lost 4 bases; unmatched junction nucleotides: 15. CDR1 and CDR2 (germline): MNHEY, SVGEGT.

The chain links TRBV4-1 to TRBJ2-7; 9 positions match TRBD2. The CDR3 runs 16 residues. With V trimmed by 1 base and J by 3 bases, 7 bases remained unmatched. The germline CDR1 and CDR2 sequences are MGHRA and YSYEKL. DNA of the CDR3: TGCGCCAGCAGCCAAGTTTTAGCGGGGGCCTACTACGAGCAGTACTTC. Amino acids: CASSQVLAGAYYEQYF.

The rearrangement links TRBV14 to TRBJ2-1; tentatively, D is TRBD2 (5 bases). Trimming left V 0 bases short and J 4 bases short, with 16 bases between. Germline CDR1 and CDR2: SGHDN and FVKESK. The CDR3 has 17 amino acids. CDR3 loop: CASSQELPVLGYNEQFF. The CDR3 nucleotides read TGTGCCAGCAGCCAAGAGCTGCCAGTACTAGGGTACAATGAGCAGTTCTTC.

The chain couples TRBV19 to TRBJ1-1, with D possibly TRBD1 on 6 matching bases. This CDR3 is 14 amino acids long. Trimming took 5 bases from V and 6 from J, leaving 16 bases between them. The germline CDR1 and CDR2 sequences are LNHDA and SQIVND (reference sequence). The CDR3 nucleotides are TGTGCCAGTAGTCGTGTCGCAGGGGCGTCTGAAGCTTTCTTT. It is translated as CASSRVAGASEAFF.

This chain connects TRBV2 to TRBJ1-4; 7 bases match TRBD1. Germline lookup yields CDR1 SNHLY and CDR2 FYNNEI. V dropped 6 bases and J dropped 0; count of bases not matched to a gene: 4. The CDR3 covers 15 residues. The CDR3 region has the DNA TGTGCCAGCAGACAGGGGAGTGCAACTAATGAAAAACTGTTTTTT. Translating it yields CASRQGSATNEKLFF. The full variable domain, completed using reference TRBV2 and TRBJ1-4, is EPEVTQTPSHQVTQMGQEVILRCVPISNHLYFYWYRQILGQKVEFLVSFYNNEISEKSEIFDDQFSVERPDGSNFTLKIRSTKLEDSAMYFCASRQGSATNEKLFFGSGTQLSVL.

V and J are TRBV6-1 and TRBJ2-5, with 16 bases matching TRBD2. The CDR3 contains 16 residues. Germline V gene data show CDR1 as MNHNS and CDR2 as SASEGT. V dropped 3 bases and J dropped 7; count of bases not matched to a gene: 5. DNA of the CDR3: TGTGCCAGCAGTGAGGGACTAGCGGGGGGGCATGGGACCCAGTACTTC. Protein product: CASSEGLAGGHGTQYF.

CDR3 residues: CASSLGPDNYGYTF. Written as DNA, the CDR3 is TGTGCCAGCAGTTTAGGGCCCGATAACTATGGCTACACCTTC. V gene TRBV27 combines with J gene TRBJ1-2; D gene ambiguous. The CDR3 extends over 14 amino acids. V lost 2 bases, J lost 1 base, and 8 bases lay in between. Germline V gene lookup returns CDR1 MNHEY and CDR2 SMNVEV (reference sequence).

The J gene is TRBJ1-2, the V gene TRBV30, with TRBD1 matching over 7 bases. The CDR3 is made up of 15 amino acids. Germline V lookup: CDR1 GTSNPN, CDR2 SVGIG (reference sequence). After removal of 4 bases from V and 2 bases from J, the junction contained 10 bases not matched to a gene. CDR3 sequence (DNA): TGTGCCTGGACTGTGACAGGGAGATCAAACTATGGCTACACCTTC. It translates to CAWTVTGRSNYGYTF.

This chain joins TRBV19 and TRBJ2-3; TRBD2 matches at 12 bases. J lost 4 bases, V lost 6 bases, and 5 bases had no gene match. The CDR3 consists of 15 residues. The germline V gene encodes CDR1 LNHDA and CDR2 SQIVND (reference sequence). The CDR3 DNA sequence: TGTGCCAGTAGGCCTAGCGGGGGGGCCCCAGATACGCAGTATTTT. This encodes CASRPSGGAPDTQYF.

The chain employs TRBV7-9 and TRBJ2-7; TRBD1 aligns across 8 bases. The CDR3 has 14 amino acids. J gave up 2 bases and V 5 bases, and 5 bases lay outside the gene matches. CDR1 and CDR2 (germline): SEHNR, FQNEAQ (reference sequence). DNA of the CDR3: TGTGCCAGCAGCAAACAGGGGGAAACCTACGAGCAGTACTTC. Translated: CASSKQGETYEQYF.

This clone was picked up one time. The chain employs TRBV6-5 and TRBJ1-2, with 8 bases fitting TRBD1. Germline V gene sequence: CDR1 MNHEY, CDR2 SVGAGI. The V and J ends lost 7 bases and 3 bases, in that order; junction bases with no gene match: 7. This CDR3 region has 14 residues. The CDR3 region is CASNGQGLYYGYTF. The CDR3 DNA reads TGTGCCAGCAATGGACAGGGCTTATACTATGGCTACACCTTC.

V usage is TRBV7-3 and J usage is TRBJ1-2; D might be TRBD1 (5 bases). The CDR3 runs to 16 residues. CDR1 is SGHTA, CDR2 FQGTGA, per germline. The ends were cut back, 5 bases at V and 3 bases at J, with 19 bases in the middle. CDR3 sequence: CASSPFGGGDDYGYTF. In DNA form, the CDR3 reads TGTGCCAGCAGCCCATTCGGGGGGGGAGACGACTATGGCTACACCTTC.

This clone has a single count. The V and J genes are TRBV6-4 and TRBJ2-2; TRBD2 aligns across 7 bases. CDR1 and CDR2 (germline): MRHNA, SNTAGT. Trimming at V came to 6 bases and at J to 6 bases, leaving 7 bases not matched to a gene. The CDR3 contains 14 residues. CDR3 residues: CASSASTSAGELFF. CDR3 DNA: TGTGCCAGCAGCGCATCCACTAGCGCCGGGGAGCTGTTTTTT.

V gene TRBV5-5 combines with J gene TRBJ2-3; the match to TRBD2 covers 7 bases. The CDR3 is made up of 15 amino acids. Germline CDR1 SGHKS, CDR2 YYEKEE (reference sequence). V lost 0 bases to trimming and J lost 3 bases; unmatched junction nucleotides: 4. The CDR3 region is CASSLGGGGTDTQYF. The CDR3, as DNA: TGTGCCAGCAGCTTGGGCGGGGGAGGAACAGATACGCAGTATTTT.

This chain connects TRBV2 to TRBJ1-5, with D possibly being TRBD1 (5 bases). The CDR3 is 16 amino acids. CDR1 and CDR2 (germline): SNHLY, FYNNEI. The V and J ends lost 6 bases and 1 base respectively, with 16 bases between them. CDR3 protein: CASSPPGGKSNQPQHF. The CDR3 bases are TGTGCCAGCAGCCCACCCGGGGGTAAGAGCAATCAGCCCCAGCATTTT.

The rearrangement uses TRBV6-5 and TRBJ1-2; D gene unclear. Looked up from germline, CDR1 is MNHEY and CDR2 is SVGAGI. Trimming cost V 5 bases and J 7 bases, with 17 bases left between them. The CDR3 has 14 amino acids. The CDR3: CASSPDNSLSGYTF. CDR3 coding DNA: TGTGCCAGCAGTCCCGACAATTCCCTCTCTGGCTACACCTTC.

This chain uses TRBV9 with TRBJ2-7; the match to TRBD1 covers 10 bases. CDR3 length: 16 amino acids. Unmatched junction bases numbered 9, after V lost 0 bases and J lost 6 bases. Germline V gives CDR1 SGDLS, CDR2 YYNGEE. In DNA form, the CDR3 reads TGTGCCAGCAGCGTAGCTCCGGGACAGGGGTCATCCGAGCAGTACTTC. It yields the protein CASSVAPGQGSSEQYF. Combining the CDR3 with reference TRBV9 and TRBJ2-7 gives the whole variable domain DSGVTQTPKHLITATGQRVTLRCSPRSGDLSVYWYQQSLDQGLQFLIQYYNGEERAKGNILERFSAQQFPDLHSELNLSSLELGDSALYFCASSVAPGQGSSEQYFGPGTRLTVT.

This clone was found a few times. The chain carries TRBV11-2 and TRBJ1-5; 7 bases align to TRBD1. J was trimmed by 7 bases and V by 0 bases; bases with no gene match: 6. The V gene's germline CDR1 is SGHAT and CDR2 FQNNGV. The CDR3 has 15 residues. CDR3 sequence reads: CASSLDRTGVQPQHF. In nucleotides, the CDR3 is TGTGCCAGCAGCTTAGATCGAACAGGGGTACAGCCCCAGCATTTT.

The rearrangement joins TRBV2 to TRBJ1-1; TRBD1 is a possible D gene (6 bases). V was cut by 4 bases and J by 1 base, with 16 bases left in between. The CDR3 has 16 residues. Germline CDR1 reads SNHLY; CDR2 reads FYNNEI. CDR3: CASSGAGEKQNTEAFF. CDR3 coding DNA: TGTGCCAGCAGTGGGGCAGGGGAAAAACAGAACACTGAAGCTTTCTTT.

This chain links TRBV7-9 with TRBJ2-2; 7 bases align to TRBD1. The CDR3 runs 15 residues. The V gene's germline CDR1 is SEHNR and CDR2 FQNEAQ (reference sequence). Losses at the gene ends were 5 bases for V and 4 bases for J; bases not matched to a gene: 7. The CDR3: CASSLTGAGTGELFF. In DNA form, the CDR3 reads TGTGCCAGCAGCCTTACAGGGGCGGGCACCGGGGAGCTGTTTTTT.

The chain is built from TRBV18 and TRBJ1-1; no reliable D call. This CDR3 has 14 residues. Germline V gene data show CDR1 as KGHSH and CDR2 as LQKENI. The ends were cut back, 4 bases at V and 1 base at J, with 10 bases in the middle. The CDR3 is CASSLTLKNTEAFF. The CDR3, as DNA: TGTGCCAGCTCACTGACACTGAAGAACACTGAAGCTTTCTTT.

V gene TRBV5-1 combines with J gene TRBJ2-1, with D perhaps matching TRBD2 (6 bases). Germline CDR1 and CDR2: SGHRS and YFSETQ. The CDR3 is 15 amino acids. Trimming pared 0 bases from V and 5 bases from J, leaving 12 bases between. CDR3 protein: CASSLAQTSNNEQFF. CDR3 nucleotides: TGCGCCAGCAGCTTGGCGCAGACTAGTAACAATGAGCAGTTCTTC.

This chain uses TRBV19 with TRBJ2-5; D ambiguous. V lost 5 bases and J lost 0, with 4 bases in between. The CDR3 is made up of 12 amino acids. In germline, CDR1 is LNHDA, CDR2 SQIVND (reference sequence). The CDR3 DNA reads as TGTGCCAGTAGTTTCGACCAAGAGACCCAGTACTTC. Translated: CASSFDQETQYF.

The chain uses TRBV29-1 and TRBJ1-1; weak D call: TRBD1 (6 bases). V was cut by 4 bases and J by 0 bases, with 12 bases left in between. CDR1 and CDR2 (germline): SQVTM, ANQGSEA. The CDR3 extends over 14 amino acids. CDR3 protein: CSVVVDRVNTEAFF. The CDR3 nucleotides are TGCAGCGTTGTAGTGGACAGAGTGAACACTGAAGCTTTCTTT.

This chain connects TRBV9 to TRBJ2-3, with D tentatively TRBD1 (6 bases). V lost 2 bases, J lost 0 bases, and 19 bases lay in between. The CDR3 consists of 18 residues. Looked up from germline, CDR1 is SGDLS and CDR2 is YYNGEE. The CDR3 protein is CASSVEEGRGGSTDTQYF. For the CDR3, the DNA is TGTGCCAGCAGCGTCGAAGAAGGAAGAGGGGGAAGCACAGATACGCAGTATTTT.

V is TRBV5-1 and J is TRBJ2-5, with D tentatively TRBD1 (6 bases). V shed 3 bases and J shed 1 base, with 13 bases lying between them. CDR1 is SGHRS, CDR2 YFSETQ, per germline. The length of the CDR3 is 15 residues. CDR3 in amino acids: CASSSGQSIQETQYF. The CDR3 DNA is TGCGCCAGCAGCTCAGGACAGAGTATCCAAGAGACCCAGTACTTC. Variable domain in full (rest from reference TRBV5-1 and TRBJ2-5): KAGVTQTPRYLIKTRGQQVTLSCSPISGHRSVSWYQQTPGQGLQFLFEYFSETQRNKGNFPGRFSGRQFSNSRSEMNVSTLELGDSALYLCASSSGQSIQETQYFGPGTRLLVL.

V is TRBV4-1 and J is TRBJ1-2; 8 nucleotides agree with TRBD1. Unmatched junction bases numbered 16, after V lost 4 bases and J lost 0 bases. The CDR3 is 19 residues long. From germline, CDR1 is MGHRA and CDR2 YSYEKL. The chain's CDR3 is CASSPSPQGVFRANYGYTF. The CDR3 DNA follows: TGCGCCAGCAGCCCGTCCCCACAGGGGGTGTTCAGAGCTAACTATGGCTACACCTTC.

The chain links TRBV11-2 to TRBJ2-2; TRBD2 matches 10 bases. Germline V lookup: CDR1 SGHAT, CDR2 FQNNGV. The CDR3 covers 17 residues. V gave up 9 bases and J gave up 4 bases; unmatched junction bases: 14. CDR3 amino acids: CASTGVSGGLTTGELFF. CDR3 coding DNA: TGTGCCAGTACGGGGGTTAGCGGGGGGCTTACCACCGGGGAGCTGTTTTTT.

The rearrangement links TRBV29-1 to TRBJ1-2; D remains unclear. The V end lost 3 bases, the J end lost 2 bases, and 10 bases lay between the germline ends. Per germline, CDR1 SQVTM and CDR2 ANQGSEA. The length of the CDR3 is 13 residues. The CDR3 region has the DNA TGCAGCGTTGAGGTTACAGAGAACTATGGCTACACCTTC. Amino acid sequence: CSVEVTENYGYTF.

The chain links TRBV12-3 or TRBV12-4 to TRBJ2-7, with 9 positions matching TRBD1. The CDR3 runs 13 residues. The junction had 7 bases not matched to a gene; V was cut back by 5 bases and J by 8 bases. CDR3 sequence (DNA): TGTGCCAGCAGTAAGACAGGGGGGGGCAAGCAGTACTTC. Translation gives CASSKTGGGKQYF.

J is TRBJ1-5 and V is TRBV28, with 10 bases that match TRBD1. The CDR3 is made up of 14 amino acids. The V gene end was trimmed by 3 bases and the J gene end by 6 bases; junction bases not matched to a gene: 2. Per the germline V gene, CDR1 is MDHEN and CDR2 is SYDVKM. CDR3 sequence (DNA): TGTGCCAGCAGTTTGGGGGACAGGGGTCAGCCCCAGCATTTT. Its protein product is CASSLGDRGQPQHF.

The chain recombines TRBV3-1 (or the pseudogene TRBV3-2) with TRBJ2-6; TRBD2 matches 9 bases. The germline gives CDR1 LGHDT, CDR2 YNNKEL (reference sequence). The CDR3 has 18 amino acids. With 8 bases clipped from V and 0 bases from J, the junction kept 11 bases outside the gene matches. In DNA, the CDR3 is TGTGCCAGCCGGCGGGAGGGGGCCTACCTCTCTGGGGCCAACGTCCTGACTTTC. It specifies CASRREGAYLSGANVLTF.